The 27 T cell receptor beta chains given below trace back to one sample, sequenced in a study of blood T cells in healthy people across ages. It was with a sample-barcoded 5' primer and a J-beta primer mix that a second PCR of about 6 to 12 cycles was run. TCRdb passed the 5' RACE reads through MiXCR, listing each CDR3 protein once. Of 1.8 million or so distinct CDR3 sequences in the sample, about 39% were seen once. The sequencing input was blood. The receptors derive from a human donor in good health.

A few counts support this clonotype. The V call is TRBV11-2, the J call TRBJ1-2, with D tentatively TRBD1 (5 bases). V lost 0 bases and J 13 bases, leaving 21 bases between the germline ends. CDR1 is SGHAT and CDR2 is FQNNGV in the germline V gene. The CDR3 length is 15 residues. This CDR3 is CASSLDGGLSLPITF. In nucleotides, the CDR3 is TGTGCCAGCAGCTTAGATGGGGGTCTCTCGCTGCCAATCACCTTC.

This clonotype was observed at least ten times. The rearrangement uses TRBV20-1 and TRBJ2-1; D is undetermined. CDR3 length: 12 amino acids. The germline V gene has CDR1 DFQATT and CDR2 SNEGSKA (reference sequence). V was trimmed by 3 bases and J by 7 bases, leaving 10 bases between them. The CDR3 reads CSASNTWNEQFF. In nucleotides, the CDR3 is TGCAGTGCTAGTAATACATGGAATGAGCAGTTCTTC.

V usage is TRBV5-1 and J usage is TRBJ1-6, with D unresolved. Trimming stripped 4 bases from V and 7 bases from J, with 9 bases between. CDR3 size: 13 residues. Germline CDR1 is SGHRS and CDR2 is YFSETQ. The CDR3, as DNA: TGCGCCAGCAGCACCGACCCGAATTCACCCCTCCACTTT. As protein: CASSTDPNSPLHF.

A few counts support this clonotype. The junction differs from germline at one of its ends, possibly a read error. The chain couples TRBV18 to TRBJ2-1; weak D call: TRBD2 (6 bases). This CDR3 spans 13 amino acids. In germline, CDR1 is KGHSH, CDR2 LQKENI. The CDR3 bases are TGTGCCAGCTCACCCGGGACTGCCAATGAGCAGTTCTTT. Translation: CASSPGTANEQFF.

This clonotype was seen only a few times. Mismatch with germline at one junction end may stem from a read error. The chain joins TRBV2 to TRBJ1-2; 9 bases fit TRBD1. The CDR3 extends over 14 amino acids. The germline CDR1 and CDR2 sequences are SNHLY and FYNNEI. The CDR3 is CASSWDRVDYDYTF. CDR3 nucleotides: TGTGCCAGCAGCTGGGACAGGGTCGATTATGACTACACCTTC.

The chain combines TRBV4-1 with TRBJ2-1, with D possibly matching TRBD2 (6 bases). Germline V gives CDR1 MGHRA, CDR2 YSYEKL. The CDR3 is 15 residues long. Trimming pared 1 base from V and 4 bases from J, leaving 11 bases between. In DNA form, the CDR3 reads TGCGCCAGCAGCCAAGGGCGGGATCCATACAATGAGCAGTTCTTC. This gives the protein CASSQGRDPYNEQFF.

The chain links TRBV20-1 to TRBJ1-2; 8 bases agree with TRBD1. This CDR3 has 14 residues. Germline V lookup: CDR1 DFQATT, CDR2 SNEGSKA (reference sequence). The J segment lost 4 bases and the V segment lost 4 bases, leaving 8 bases of the junction unmatched. The CDR3 DNA follows: TGCAGTGCTACCACGGGACAGGCGGTCTATGGCTACACCTTC. This translates into CSATTGQAVYGYTF.

This clonotype was observed a handful of times. The gene calls are TRBV9 and TRBJ2-3; D is unresolved. This CDR3 contains 13 residues. Deletions cut 0 bases from V and 6 bases from J, with 8 bases between. Germline CDR1 SGDLS, CDR2 YYNGEE. The CDR3 DNA reads as TGTGCCAGCAGCGTAGGGTCGGCGGATACGCAGTATTTT. Residues: CASSVGSADTQYF.

The chain links TRBV28 to TRBJ2-5; TRBD2 might be the D (7 bases). The last part of the DNA fits TRBJ2-7 better; the J call may be wrong. Germline V gene lookup returns CDR1 MDHEN and CDR2 SYDVKM. The CDR3 loop spans 14 amino acids. CDR3 region: CASSRRGGKYEQYF. DNA for the CDR3: TGTGCCAGCAGTCGGAGGGGGGGCAAGTACGAGCAGTACTTC.

This clonotype has more than one count but fewer than ten. The V gene is TRBV29-1, the J gene TRBJ1-5, with 8 positions matching TRBD1. V trimming: 7 bases; J trimming: 9 bases; junction bases outside the gene matches: 14. The CDR3 loop spans 14 amino acids. CDR1 SQVTM and CDR2 ANQGSEA come from the germline V gene. Here the CDR3 DNA reads TGCAGCGCTGGGACAGGTAGAGGGGCAGGGCCCCAGCATTTT. This codes for CSAGTGRGAGPQHF.

A few counts support this clonotype. The rearrangement uses TRBV29-1 and TRBJ1-1; D might be TRBD1 (6 bases). From germline, CDR1 is SQVTM and CDR2 ANQGSEA. The V gene lost 7 bases and the J gene lost 6 bases, with 15 bases spanning the gap. CDR3 size: 12 residues. The CDR3 sequence: CSGGGGASEAFF. The CDR3 DNA reads TGCAGCGGTGGGGGGGGGGCCTCTGAAGCTTTCTTT.

In this sample, this clonotype turned up a few times. This sequence joins TRBV7-9 and TRBJ1-1, with D tentatively TRBD1 (6 bases). The CDR3 has 12 residues. The ends were cut back, 5 bases at V and 10 bases at J, with 14 bases in the middle. Germline V gene data show CDR1 as SEHNR and CDR2 as FQNEAQ (reference sequence). The DNA for the CDR3 is TGTGCCAGCAGCAGGGACACCGGGGGAGCTTTCTTT. Translated, it gives CASSRDTGGAFF.

This chain links TRBV6-4 with TRBJ2-3; 8 bases agree with TRBD1. Per the germline V gene, CDR1 is MRHNA and CDR2 is SNTAGT. The junction had 4 bases not matched to a gene; V was cut back by 7 bases and J by 1 base. The CDR3 extends over 14 amino acids. Here the CDR3 reads CASNPGQGTDTQYF. The CDR3 nucleotides are TGTGCCAGCAACCCGGGACAGGGCACAGATACGCAGTATTTT.

The chain links TRBV6-1 to TRBJ2-1; 11 bases map to TRBD2. V shed 6 bases and J 6 bases; nucleotides not matched to a gene: 13. The CDR3 has 17 residues. Germline V gene lookup returns CDR1 MNHNS and CDR2 SASEGT. CDR3 in DNA: TGTGCCAGCAGCCAAGTCCCCGTAGCGGGGGGGGGCAATGAGCAGTTCTTC. It encodes CASSQVPVAGGGNEQFF.

The chain combines TRBV7-3 with TRBJ1-1, with D possibly being TRBD1 (5 bases). Germline CDR1 and CDR2: SGHTA and FQGTGA. The CDR3 runs to 13 residues. The V gene lost 5 bases and the J gene lost 6 bases, with 13 bases spanning the gap. Here the CDR3 DNA reads TGTGCCAGCAGCCCAACAGGAAACGCTGAAGCTTTCTTT. Protein sequence: CASSPTGNAEAFF.

With respect to this clonotype: A much bigger clone sits one base away, suggesting this may be a read error. V gene TRBV24-1 combines with J gene TRBJ2-1; TRBD1 is a possible D gene (6 bases). The CDR3 contains 16 residues. Trimming cost V 4 bases and J 13 bases, with 25 bases left between them. CDR1 KGHDR and CDR2 SFDVKD come from the germline V gene. CDR3: CATSDRFDRNQETQFF. The DNA of the CDR3 is TGTGCCACCAGTGACCGATTCGACAGGAACCAAGAGACCCAGTTCTTC.

The V and J genes are TRBV14 and TRBJ2-7; the D call may be TRBD1 or TRBD2 (6 bases each). This CDR3 contains 17 residues. The germline gives CDR1 SGHDN, CDR2 FVKESK. V was shortened by 4 bases and J by 2 bases, with 21 bases between the two germline ends. CDR3 loop: CASSPGGGSPLTYEQYF. CDR3 DNA sequence: TGTGCCAGCAGCCCCGGAGGGGGTAGTCCTTTGACCTACGAGCAGTACTTC.

In its sample, this clonotype was seen a few times. The chain recombines TRBV6-2 or TRBV6-3 with TRBJ1-2, with unresolved D. Trimming cost V 2 bases and J 7 bases, with 11 bases left between them. The germline V gene has CDR1 MNHEY and CDR2 SVGEGT. The length of the CDR3 is 13 residues. CDR3 protein: CASSYARVGGYTF. The CDR3 bases are TGTGCCAGCAGTTACGCCCGGGTTGGTGGCTACACCTTC.

This clonotype was counted only a few times. The chain is built from TRBV7-2 and TRBJ2-1; 9 bases map to TRBD2. Germline V gene data show CDR1 as SGHTA and CDR2 as FQGNSA. V shed 5 bases and J 5 bases; nucleotides not matched to a gene: 13. CDR3 length: 17 amino acids. The CDR3 region is CASSPDVSGGRNNEQFF. The CDR3 DNA reads TGTGCCAGCAGCCCCGACGTTAGCGGGGGCCGTAACAATGAGCAGTTCTTC.

This clonotype was seen at least ten times. The V call is TRBV4-3, the J call TRBJ1-2, with D perhaps TRBD1 (5 bases). Between the trimmed V and J ends, which lost 0 bases and 8 bases, there was a span of 13 bases. Germline-derived CDR1 and CDR2 are LGHNA and YSLEER. The CDR3 has 14 residues. The CDR3 here is CASSQDNIRDGYTF. The CDR3 coding sequence is TGCGCCAGCAGCCAAGATAATATTAGGGACGGCTACACCTTC.

The V gene is TRBV5-6, the J gene TRBJ1-5; 8 bases line up with TRBD1. This CDR3 is 15 amino acids long. V was clipped by 7 bases and J by 3 bases; unmatched bases: 9. Per germline, CDR1 SGHDT and CDR2 YYEEEE. CDR3 sequence (DNA): TGTGCCAGCCGAGTTCAGGGGGCGTACAATCAGCCCCAGCATTTT. Its protein is CASRVQGAYNQPQHF. The complete variable domain, with remaining parts taken from reference TRBV5-6 and TRBJ1-5, reads DAGVTQSPTHLIKTRGQQVTLRCSPKSGHDTVSWYQQALGQGPQFIFQYYEEEERQRGNFPDRFSGHQFPNYSSELNVNALLLGDSALYLCASRVQGAYNQPQHFGDGTRLSIL.

This clonotype was seen a few times. The chain links TRBV5-1 to TRBJ2-1; 13 positions agree with TRBD2. From germline, CDR1 is SGHRS and CDR2 YFSETQ. This CDR3 spans 14 amino acids. V dropped 3 bases and J dropped 9; count of bases not matched to a gene: 3. CDR3 sequence (DNA): TGCGCCAGCAGCTGGGGGACTAGCGGGGCTGAGCAGTTCTTC. Encoded protein: CASSWGTSGAEQFF.

This clonotype was seen many times. The CDR3 is CASSPTGSEHEQYF. CDR3 coding DNA: TGTGCCAGCAGCCCGACAGGAAGTGAACACGAGCAGTACTTC. The chain employs TRBV6-6 and TRBJ2-7; TRBD1 might be the D (6 bases). Germline CDR1 reads MNHNY; CDR2 reads SVGAGI (reference sequence). V lost 6 bases to trimming and J lost 5 bases, with 17 bases between them. This CDR3 spans 14 amino acids.

The V and J genes are TRBV10-3 and TRBJ1-1; D may be TRBD1 (5 bases). Per the germline V gene, CDR1 is ENHRY and CDR2 is SYGVKD. V was clipped by 2 bases and J by 5 bases, with 9 bases between them. CDR3 length equals 13 residues. This CDR3 reads CAISEAGGTEAFF. CDR3 DNA sequence: TGTGCCATCAGTGAGGCCGGGGGGACTGAAGCTTTCTTT.

This clonotype was counted a few times. This chain links TRBV20-1 with TRBJ2-5; 8 nucleotides line up with TRBD2. The ends lost 3 bases at V and 1 base at J; junction bases unmatched: 7. The CDR3 runs 15 residues. Germline-derived CDR1 and CDR2 are DFQATT and SNEGSKA (reference sequence). CDR3 region: CSASHDSGTQETQYF. The CDR3 nucleotides are TGCAGTGCTAGTCACGATAGCGGGACCCAAGAGACCCAGTACTTC.

There are a few counts of this clonotype. The J gene is TRBJ1-2, the V gene TRBV29-1, with a tentative D call TRBD1 (5 bases). The CDR3 runs 13 residues. The V end lost 3 bases, the J end lost 4 bases, and 12 bases lay between the germline ends. Germline V gene sequence: CDR1 SQVTM, CDR2 ANQGSEA. The DNA for the CDR3 is TGCAGCGTTGATCAGGGTTACATCTATGGCTACACCTTC. Its translation: CSVDQGYIYGYTF.

There are a few counts of this clonotype. This chain uses TRBV11-1 with TRBJ2-5, with 7 nucleotides matching TRBD2. Germline V gives CDR1 SGHAT, CDR2 FQDESV (reference sequence). The CDR3 spans 22 residues. Trimming at V came to 2 bases and at J to 1 base, leaving 25 bases not matched to a gene. The CDR3 reads CASSLHNQAGPFVLWVQETQYF. DNA of the CDR3: TGTGCCAGCAGCTTACATAACCAAGCGGGACCCTTTGTCCTATGGGTCCAAGAGACCCAGTACTTC. The full variable domain, rest sourced from reference TRBV11-1 and TRBJ2-5, is EAEVAQSPRYKITEKSQAVAFWCDPISGHATLYWYRQILGQGPELLVQFQDESVVDDSQLPKDRFSAERLKGVDSTLKIQPAELGDSAMYLCASSLHNQAGPFVLWVQETQYFGPGTRLLVL.